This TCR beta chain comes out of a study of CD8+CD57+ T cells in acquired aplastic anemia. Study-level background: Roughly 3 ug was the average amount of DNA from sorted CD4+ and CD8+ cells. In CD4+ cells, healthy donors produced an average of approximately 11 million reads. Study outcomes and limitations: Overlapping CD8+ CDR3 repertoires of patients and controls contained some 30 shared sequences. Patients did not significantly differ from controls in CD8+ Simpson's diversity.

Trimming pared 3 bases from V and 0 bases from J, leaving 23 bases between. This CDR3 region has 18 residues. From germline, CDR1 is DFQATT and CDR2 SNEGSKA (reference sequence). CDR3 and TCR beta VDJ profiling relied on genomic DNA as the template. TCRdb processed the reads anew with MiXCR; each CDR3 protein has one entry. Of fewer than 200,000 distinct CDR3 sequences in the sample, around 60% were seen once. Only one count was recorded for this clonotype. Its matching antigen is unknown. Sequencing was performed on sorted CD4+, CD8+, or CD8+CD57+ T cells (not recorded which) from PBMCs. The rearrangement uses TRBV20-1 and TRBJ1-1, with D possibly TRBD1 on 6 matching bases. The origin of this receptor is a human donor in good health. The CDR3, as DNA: TGCAGTGCTAGCCCGCCAGATGTAAAGGGGGGCATGAACACTGAAGCTTTCTTT. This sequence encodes CSASPPDVKGGMNTEAFF.